This TCR beta chain was identified during a study of blood T cell repertoires in COVID-19 (dated by TCRdb to about 2020). Regarding the study in general: Samples from collaborators originated in the United States, Italy and Spain and spanned both the acute and convalescent phases of COVID-19. The prospective study material was composed of cDNA or gDNA derived from T cells, B-cell-depleted T cells, or PBMCs. The dataset comprised deeply sampled blood TCRbeta repertoires from subjects exposed to, actively infected with, or recovered from COVID-19. A freely available public database, intended as a resource for researchers studying the immune response to SARS-CoV-2, is where the repertoires were released. The sample metadata nearly always contained a de-identified subject ID, COVID-19 status, age in years and sex. The samples were drawn from two sources: the first 160 participants of the ongoing ImmuneRACE study, and 1,200 or so subjects contributed by 6 global collaborators. Where available, HLA class I and class II types were taken from metadata supplied by the sample provider and were not determined by assay-based typing.

Study-wide conclusions, independent of this receptor: How much clinical and demographic metadata was included differed by source and by participant, and the metadata was provided uncurated.

TCRbeta CDR3 regions were amplified from genomic DNA by means of the immunoSEQ Assay, a bias-controlled multiplex PCR. Per the source publication's procedure: Within the assay, amplification of reference gene primers was used to estimate how many nucleated cells each sample contained. Sequence reads were collapsed and filtered to measure the absolute abundance of every unique TCRbeta CDR3 rearrangement. Productive Simpson clonality was computed per sample as the square root of Simpson's diversity index over productive rearrangements. Drawn from immuneACCESS, this table holds only the in-frame rearrangements with V and J called that TCRdb kept. Clones are partly lost; checked studies trace under half to an unresolved V gene and leave the rest unexplained. For V, J and clone size, that table is used; D and trimming come from the DNA. The sample contains 52,000 or so clones, 70% to 90% of them found a single time. The ten largest account for about 13% of the sample.

Looking up the germline V gene yields CDR1 KGHSH and CDR2 LQKENI. The CDR3 runs 18 amino acids, cysteine and phenylalanine included. Of all the DNA, just the CDR3 is kept, 54 bases in frame from base 1. Trimming takes 3 bases from V and 12 bases from J, and the germline ends sit 27 bases apart. In the case of this clone: Its antigen is still unknown. Base-call qualities are not available, and no considerably larger clone is one nucleotide away.

The collaborating institutions used their own protocols to collect whole blood in K2EDTA tubes. Collaborator samples were shipped for TCRbeta analysis as frozen whole blood, isolated PBMCs, or DNA extracted from either sample type. The sequence came from a human donor in a cohort sampled during active COVID-19. The sample comprised peripheral blood. The chain is made from TRBV18 and TRBJ1-6; a tentative D call is TRBD1 (5 bases match). The CDR3 sequence is CASSPNGGGPLMDVPLHF. Read as DNA, the sequence is TGTGCCAGCTCACCCAACGGCGGGGGACCTCTTATGGATGTACCCCTCCACTTT.